Sequencing of this T cell receptor (beta chain) was carried out in a study of T cells after yellow fever vaccination. Notes on the study in general: Abundant clonotypes from the bulk population could have been carried over as contaminants into FACS-sorted repertoires.

This clonotype was detected a few times. What it binds is unknown. Germline trimming cut 4 bases from V and 5 bases from J; bases unmatched to any gene: 4. The CDR3 sequence is 16 residues long. Looked up from germline, CDR1 is ENHRY and CDR2 is SYGVKD. A 5'RACE template-switching step, the method used to make TCR cDNA, added a universal primer site and UMIs. TCRdb recomputed calls from the 5' RACE reads with MiXCR, one row per CDR3 protein. The sample holds about 400,000 distinct CDR3 sequences, approximately 6% seen once. Here the sequenced sample was PBMCs, taken 5 days after the yellow fever booster vaccination. The clonotype was recovered from a man aged 30 to 39 who received the YFV17D yellow fever vaccine. The chain carries TRBV10-3 and TRBJ2-2, with 13 bases identical to TRBD2. This CDR3 is CAISGLAGGGTGELFF. The CDR3, as DNA: TGTGCCATCAGTGGACTAGCGGGAGGTGGTACCGGGGAGCTGTTTTTT.